A single sample gave rise to the 27 T cell receptor beta chains below, sequenced in a study of blood T cells in healthy people across ages. Alongside a J-beta primer mix, a sample-barcoded 5' primer served in a second PCR lasting about 7 to 11 cycles. TCRdb processed the 5' RACE reads anew with MiXCR; each CDR3 protein has one entry. Of about 780,000 distinct CDR3 sequences listed, roughly 24% were seen once; the top ten hold around 3%. These records were also assigned to another study, of T cells of mothers and their children.

Sequences were obtained from blood. The receptors derive from a boy aged 5-17 years in good health.

V gene TRBV12-3 or TRBV12-4 combines with J gene TRBJ1-5; 9 bases map to TRBD1. V lost 2 bases to trimming and J lost 7 bases; unmatched junction nucleotides: 3. The CDR3 runs 14 residues. Here the CDR3 reads CASSLRQGEQPQHF. The CDR3 nucleotides are TGTGCCAGCAGTTTACGACAGGGGGAACAGCCCCAGCATTTT.

The chain recombines TRBV5-1 with TRBJ1-5; no clear D gene. V lost 1 base and J 5 bases, leaving 10 bases between the germline ends. The CDR3 spans 14 residues. Germline loops: CDR1 SGHRS, CDR2 YFSETQ. DNA of the CDR3: TGCGCCAGCAGCTTGTCCGGGTCGCATCAGCCCCAGCATTTT. Encoded protein: CASSLSGSHQPQHF.

The J gene is TRBJ2-7, the V gene TRBV20-1, with 10 positions matching TRBD2. Losses at the gene ends were 1 base for V and 5 bases for J; bases not matched to a gene: 8. CDR1 is DFQATT and CDR2 is SNEGSKA in the germline V gene (reference sequence). This CDR3 is built from 15 residues. The CDR3 spells CSARGLAGAFNEQYF. In nucleotides, the CDR3 is TGCAGTGCTAGAGGGCTAGCGGGGGCCTTCAACGAGCAGTACTTC.

This clonotype has more than one count but fewer than ten. The rearrangement joins TRBV27 to TRBJ2-4; TRBD2 might be the D (6 bases). Per germline, CDR1 MNHEY and CDR2 SMNVEV (reference sequence). Trimming left V 10 bases short and J 0 bases short, with 13 bases between. There are 14 residues in the CDR3. CDR3 amino acids: CAIRRGEAKNIQYF. CDR3 nucleotide sequence: TGTGCCATAAGGAGGGGAGAAGCCAAAAACATTCAGTACTTC.

CDR3 DNA sequence: TGTGCCAGCACCAAACTCGGGACAGGGGCAGATGGCTACACCTTC. It encodes CASTKLGTGADGYTF. This chain uses TRBV6-4 with TRBJ1-2; TRBD1 aligns across 10 bases. Unmatched junction bases numbered 11, after V lost 7 bases and J lost 6 bases. The CDR3 extends over 15 amino acids. The V gene's germline CDR1 is MRHNA and CDR2 SNTAGT.

This clonotype was detected only a few times. One end of the junction does not line up with germline, which may come from a read error. The V gene is TRBV5-1, the J gene TRBJ1-1; no clear D gene. Germline-derived CDR1 and CDR2 are SGHRS and YFSETQ. This CDR3 has 13 amino acids. CDR3 coding DNA: TGCGCCAGCAGCCTACTAGGTGCAACTGAAGATTTCTTT. Translating it yields CASSLLGATEDFF.

The rearrangement uses TRBV29-1 and TRBJ2-6, with D possibly matching TRBD2 (6 bases). The germline V gene has CDR1 SQVTM and CDR2 ANQGSEA. The CDR3 has 14 residues. V gave up 6 bases and J gave up 3 bases, with 12 bases separating them. The CDR3 protein is CSVSTGVGANVLTF. CDR3 coding DNA: TGCAGCGTATCAACGGGAGTTGGGGCCAACGTCCTGACTTTC.

Comment on this clonotype: At one of its ends the junction is not consistent with the germline gene, which may arise from a read error. V usage is TRBV7-2 and J usage is TRBJ2-2; 10 positions match TRBD2. Per the germline V gene, CDR1 is SGHTA and CDR2 is FQGNSA. The CDR3 totals 18 residues. CDR3 sequence: CASSLKGSGGANTGVLFF. CDR3 nucleotides: TGTGCCAGCAGCTTAAAAGGAAGCGGGGGGGCCAACACCGGGGTGCTGTTTTTT.

V usage is TRBV4-1 and J usage is TRBJ2-5; D unresolved. Germline values: CDR1 MGHRA, CDR2 YSYEKL. With 0 bases removed from V and 4 bases from J, the gap between germline ends came to 9 bases. This CDR3 has 14 residues. CDR3 in DNA: TGCGCCAGCAGCCAAGAAACCCCCAGAGAGACCCAGTACTTC. Amino acid sequence: CASSQETPRETQYF.

V gene TRBV7-8 combines with J gene TRBJ1-1; D gene ambiguous. The CDR3 runs to 12 residues. Germline CDR1 and CDR2: SGHVS and FQNEAQ. V was cut by 5 bases and J by 7 bases, with 11 bases left in between. CDR3: CASSPESGEAFF. CDR3 DNA: TGTGCCAGCAGCCCCGAGAGCGGTGAAGCTTTCTTT.

This clonotype was seen more than once but under ten times. This chain uses TRBV4-2 with TRBJ2-5, with D possibly being TRBD1 (7 bases). Trimming took 4 bases from V and 3 from J, leaving 15 bases between them. CDR1 LGHNA and CDR2 YNFKEQ come from the germline V gene. CDR3 length: 15 residues. CDR3 DNA sequence: TGTGCCAGCAGCCCTAAAGGGGGCGGGGAAGAGACCCAGTACTTC. It translates to CASSPKGGGEETQYF.

The CDR3 nucleotides are TGTGCCAGCAGTGATTCGAACCTTAATGAGCAGTTCTTC. It encodes CASSDSNLNEQFF. This chain connects TRBV2 to TRBJ2-1; D is ambiguous. Germline-derived CDR1 and CDR2 are SNHLY and FYNNEI. The CDR3 length is 13 residues. V lost 3 bases to trimming and J lost 7 bases, with 10 bases between them.

In this sample, this clonotype turned up a few times. The chain recombines TRBV29-1 with TRBJ2-3; perhaps D is TRBD1 or TRBD2 (6 bases each). V lost 3 bases, J lost 5 bases, and 9 bases lay in between. In germline, CDR1 is SQVTM, CDR2 ANQGSEA. The CDR3 is 12 amino acids. CDR3 nucleotides: TGCAGCGTTGACAAGGGGGGAGATACGCAGTATTTT. It is translated as CSVDKGGDTQYF.

This clonotype has a count of ten or more. The chain joins TRBV12-3 or TRBV12-4 to TRBJ2-5; no clear D gene. The germline V and J ends were trimmed by 4 bases and 2 bases, with 8 bases remaining between them. The CDR3 totals 13 residues. The CDR3 nucleotides are TGTGCCAGCAGTTCGTCGGTACAAGAGACCCAGTACTTC. This translates into CASSSSVQETQYF.

The V and J genes are TRBV5-1 and TRBJ2-1; tentatively, D is TRBD1 (6 bases). The CDR3 loop spans 14 amino acids. Trimming cost V 1 base and J 7 bases, with 12 bases left between them. The V gene's germline CDR1 is SGHRS and CDR2 YFSETQ. Here the CDR3 DNA reads TGCGCCAGCAGCTTGTACGGCAGGGGTAATGAGCAGTTCTTC. Translated: CASSLYGRGNEQFF.

The V and J genes are TRBV29-1 and TRBJ2-1; maybe TRBD1 (5 bases). Germline V lookup: CDR1 SQVTM, CDR2 ANQGSEA. CDR3 length: 12 residues. Trimming removed 4 bases from V and 8 bases from J, with 12 bases in between. For the CDR3, the DNA is TGCAGCGTTGGAAGGGGTAGAGATGAGCAGTTCTTC. Protein sequence: CSVGRGRDEQFF.

A few counts support this clonotype. The junction does not match germline at one end; this may be a read error. This sequence joins TRBV5-1 and TRBJ2-7; no reliable D call. The CDR3 sequence is 13 residues long. Germline-derived CDR1 and CDR2 are SGHRS and YFSETQ. CDR3 amino acids: CVSSPVPRSEQYF. CDR3 nucleotide sequence: TGCGTCAGCAGCCCGGTCCCCCGATCCGAGCAGTACTTC.

J is TRBJ2-3 and V is TRBV7-2; unclear D gene. The ends were cut back, 1 base at V and 8 bases at J, with 10 bases in the middle. The CDR3 runs to 13 residues. Germline-derived CDR1 and CDR2 are SGHTA and FQGNSA. DNA for the CDR3: TGTGCCAGCAGCTTAGATGGACGGTCTACGCAGTATTTT. This gives the protein CASSLDGRSTQYF. The full variable domain, completed using reference TRBV7-2 and TRBJ2-3, is GAGVSQSPSNKVTEKGKDVELRCDPISGHTALYWYRQSLGQGLEFLIYFQGNSAPDKSGLPSDRFSAERTGGSVSTLTIQRTQQEDSAVYLCASSLDGRSTQYFGPGTRLTVL.

This clonotype has a handful of counts. V is TRBV20-1 and J is TRBJ2-1; 13 bases are shared with TRBD2. CDR3 length: 16 amino acids. Germline V lookup: CDR1 DFQATT, CDR2 SNEGSKA (reference sequence). V gave up 6 bases and J gave up 7 bases; unmatched junction bases: 12. The CDR3 loop reads CSAHQALAGGANEQFF. CDR3 sequence (DNA): TGCAGTGCCCACCAGGCACTAGCGGGGGGGGCGAATGAGCAGTTCTTC.

The chain combines TRBV20-1 with TRBJ2-5, with D perhaps matching TRBD1 (6 bases). Trimming took off 3 bases at V and 4 bases at J, with 21 bases between the two ends. The germline V gene encodes CDR1 DFQATT and CDR2 SNEGSKA (reference sequence). The CDR3 totals 16 residues. The CDR3 DNA reads TGCAGTGCTAGGACCCGGGTTGGGGGCGAGAGAGAGACCCAGTACTTC. This codes for CSARTRVGGERETQYF.

This chain uses TRBV6-1 with TRBJ1-1, with unresolved D. Germline values: CDR1 MNHNS, CDR2 SASEGT. With 4 bases removed from V and 5 bases from J, the gap between germline ends came to 11 bases. This CDR3 contains 13 residues. Here the CDR3 DNA reads TGTGCCAGCAGTGGATCCCTAGGGACTGAAGCTTTCTTT. Translating it yields CASSGSLGTEAFF.

This clonotype was counted only a few times. The chain recombines TRBV20-1 with TRBJ2-1; a possible D gene is TRBD1 (6 bases). Per germline, CDR1 DFQATT and CDR2 SNEGSKA (reference sequence). Deletions cut 0 bases from V and 0 bases from J, with 12 bases between. CDR3 length: 16 residues. The CDR3 region has the DNA TGCAGTGCTAGAGATTTACTGGGGGCCTCCTACAATGAGCAGTTCTTC. This encodes CSARDLLGASYNEQFF.

This clonotype was observed a handful of times. The chain carries TRBV2 and TRBJ1-1; possibly TRBD1 for D (5 bases). V was trimmed by 7 bases and J by 0 bases, leaving 9 bases between them. Per germline, CDR1 SNHLY and CDR2 FYNNEI. The CDR3 has 13 residues. CDR3 sequence reads: CASKVGLNTEAFF. CDR3 coding DNA: TGTGCCAGCAAGGTGGGGCTGAACACTGAAGCTTTCTTT.

The V call is TRBV9, the J call TRBJ2-3; perhaps TRBD2 as D (5 bases). V lost 0 bases to trimming and J lost 6 bases, with 8 bases between them. Looked up from germline, CDR1 is SGDLS and CDR2 is YYNGEE. The CDR3 is made up of 13 amino acids. The CDR3: CASSVGSGDTQYF. The CDR3 nucleotides read TGTGCCAGCAGCGTAGGATCGGGGGATACGCAGTATTTT.

This clonotype was seen a few times. This chain links TRBV2 with TRBJ1-2; TRBD1 agrees at 7 bases. The CDR3 contains 15 residues. Germline assignment: CDR1 SNHLY and CDR2 FYNNEI. J was trimmed by 0 bases and V by 6 bases; bases with no gene match: 7. DNA for the CDR3: TGTGCCAGCAGGACTTGGACAGGCTCTAACTATGGCTACACCTTC. This gives the protein CASRTWTGSNYGYTF.

The rearrangement joins TRBV6-1 to TRBJ2-5, with 12 positions matching TRBD2. TRBJ2-1 matches the DNA end more closely, so the J call is doubtful. The CDR3 has 16 amino acids. Germline CDR1 is MNHNS and CDR2 is SASEGT. In DNA form, the CDR3 reads TGTGCCAGCAGCCTCACCGGGACTAGCGGGTACAATGAGCAGTTCTTC. Its translation: CASSLTGTSGYNEQFF.

This clonotype was seen a handful of times. This chain links TRBV4-2 with TRBJ2-3, with TRBD2 as a possible D gene (6 bases). The CDR3 extends over 17 amino acids. The V and J ends lost 0 bases and 6 bases respectively, with 19 bases between them. Germline CDR1 and CDR2: LGHNA and YNFKEQ. In DNA, the CDR3 is TGTGCCAGCAGCCAAGAAAGGGCGGGGCGTCGGAGGGATACGCAGTATTTT. It codes for CASSQERAGRRRDTQYF.